This entry lists 20 T cell receptor beta chains sequenced from one sample in a study of cytomegalovirus exposure and HLA in healthy donors. The PCR was carried out with 60 Vbeta primers and 13 Jbeta primers. Some clones are missing from TCRdb's copy, which holds only in-frame ones; the method was immunoSEQ multiplex PCR. The table lists over 150,000 clones, about 69% of them singletons, with about 4.8% in the top ten. Sequencing was performed on PBMCs. All receptors come from a man aged 25-40 years in good health and CMV-seropositive.

This clone was seen once. V gene TRBV9 combines with J gene TRBJ1-2, with D possibly matching TRBD1 (6 bases). V was cut by 4 bases and J by 5 bases, with 12 bases left in between. The CDR3 is made up of 13 amino acids. Germline CDR1 reads SGDLS; CDR2 reads YYNGEE. The CDR3 DNA reads as TGTGCCAGCAGCACGGACAGTTTGTATGGCTACACCTTC. Amino acids: CASSTDSLYGYTF.

This chain connects TRBV7-2 to TRBJ2-7, with 14 bases matching TRBD2. The V gene end was trimmed by 5 bases and the J gene end by 2 bases; junction bases not matched to a gene: 11. Looked up from germline, CDR1 is SGHTA and CDR2 is FQGNSA. The CDR3 is 18 residues long. CDR3 nucleotides: TGTGCCAGCAGCCCGGAGGGACTAGCGGGAGATTTGACCTACGAGCAGTACTTC. Translating it yields CASSPEGLAGDLTYEQYF.

V usage is TRBV28 and J usage is TRBJ1-3, with TRBD1 as a possible D gene (5 bases). CDR3 size: 14 residues. V lost 2 bases and J lost 8, with 13 bases in between. Looked up from germline, CDR1 is MDHEN and CDR2 is SYDVKM. The CDR3 loop reads CASSLGQGAYTIYF. As DNA, the CDR3 is TGTGCCAGCAGTTTAGGGCAGGGTGCGTACACCATATATTTT.

This sequence joins TRBV6-5 and TRBJ1-1; 8 bases align to TRBD1. Germline CDR1 reads MNHEY; CDR2 reads SVGAGI. V trimming: 8 bases; J trimming: 1 base; junction bases outside the gene matches: 6. The CDR3 covers 14 residues. CDR3: CASSGQARNTEAFF. The CDR3 bases are TGTGCCAGCTCGGGACAGGCAAGGAACACTGAAGCTTTCTTT.

This clone was detected once. The V and J genes are TRBV9 and TRBJ2-2, with 7 bases identical to TRBD1. V was pared by 2 bases and J by 7 bases, with 11 bases of the junction left unmatched. Germline V gene lookup returns CDR1 SGDLS and CDR2 YYNGEE. The CDR3 has 16 residues. The CDR3 region is CASSVYPGQSGGELFF. The CDR3 bases are TGTGCCAGCAGCGTTTATCCGGGACAGTCTGGCGGGGAGCTGTTTTTT. The variable domain in full, with the rest retrieved from reference TRBV9 and TRBJ2-2, is DSGVTQTPKHLITATGQRVTLRCSPRSGDLSVYWYQQSLDQGLQFLIQYYNGEERAKGNILERFSAQQFPDLHSELNLSSLELGDSALYFCASSVYPGQSGGELFFGEGSRLTVL.

This clone showed up just once. The chain couples TRBV28 to TRBJ2-5; D remains ambiguous. Gene TRBJ2-7 matches the end of the DNA better, so the J call may be wrong. Germline V CDR1 and CDR2: MDHEN, SYDVKM. This CDR3 comprises 12 residues. The CDR3 reads CASSRTYYEQYF. For the CDR3, the DNA is TGTGCCAGCAGCCGTACCTACTACGAGCAGTACTTC.

This chain connects TRBV30 to TRBJ2-5, with 7 bases lining up with TRBD1. This CDR3 is 15 amino acids long. CDR1 and CDR2 from the germline V gene are GTSNPN and SVGIG (reference sequence). The CDR3 protein is CARRSGQSPQETQYF. The CDR3, as DNA: TGTGCTCGGAGATCGGGACAGTCGCCACAAGAGACCCAGTACTTC.

The rearrangement uses TRBV15 and TRBJ2-5, with TRBD1 identical over 8 bases. This CDR3 has 14 amino acids. CDR1 and CDR2 from the germline V gene are LNHNV and YYDKDF (reference sequence). V shed 3 bases, J shed 2 bases, and the junction held 2 bases outside the gene matches. The CDR3 coding sequence is TGTGCCACCAGCAGTGACAGGGGACAAGAGACCCAGTACTTC. Its translation: CATSSDRGQETQYF.

The CDR3 nucleotides read TGTGCCAGTAGTATCCTCACTAGCGGGAGACTCAATGAGCAGTTCTTC. As protein: CASSILTSGRLNEQFF. The chain couples TRBV19 to TRBJ2-1; 11 bases fit TRBD2. Germline trimming cut 3 bases from V and 6 bases from J; bases unmatched to any gene: 7. This CDR3 is built from 16 residues. Germline CDR1 reads LNHDA; CDR2 reads SQIVND (reference sequence).

V and J are TRBV7-9 and TRBJ1-2; D ambiguous. V lost 0 bases, J lost 8 bases, and 4 bases lay in between. Germline V gives CDR1 SEHNR, CDR2 FQNEAQ (reference sequence). The CDR3 is 11 residues long. DNA for the CDR3: TGTGCCAGCAGCTTAGCGCAGGGCTACACCTTC. This encodes CASSLAQGYTF.

The V call is TRBV18, the J call TRBJ2-7; TRBD1 is a possible D gene (6 bases). Germline lookup yields CDR1 KGHSH and CDR2 LQKENI. There are 14 residues in the CDR3. Deletions cut 3 bases from V and 5 bases from J, with 14 bases between. The chain's CDR3 is CASSPGRQVDEQYF. DNA for the CDR3: TGTGCCAGCTCACCGGGGAGACAGGTCGACGAGCAGTACTTC.

The chain carries TRBV18 and TRBJ2-1, with a possible D match to TRBD1 (6 bases). V was pared by 2 bases and J by 8 bases, with 22 bases between. Germline CDR1 KGHSH, CDR2 LQKENI. This CDR3 has 17 amino acids. The CDR3 reads CASSPGQPAVRQYEQFF. Written as DNA, the CDR3 is TGTGCCAGCTCACCAGGACAGCCGGCCGTCCGTCAGTATGAGCAGTTCTTC.

This clone was detected a few times. The CDR3 DNA sequence: TGTGCCATCAGTGAGAGGGACAGGGGTTCAGATACGCAGTATTTT. Its protein product is CAISERDRGSDTQYF. The chain combines TRBV10-3 with TRBJ2-3; 10 nucleotides match TRBD1. V lost 2 bases to trimming and J lost 4 bases; unmatched junction nucleotides: 3. This CDR3 has 15 amino acids. In germline, CDR1 is ENHRY, CDR2 SYGVKD.

This chain connects TRBV7-2 to TRBJ1-6; D uncertain. V lost 1 base, J lost 3 bases, and 10 bases lay in between. CDR3 size: 16 residues. Looked up from germline, CDR1 is SGHTA and CDR2 is FQGNSA. CDR3 residues: CASSLETRGYNSPLHF. The CDR3 DNA reads as TGTGCCAGCAGCTTAGAAACTCGGGGCTATAATTCACCCCTCCACTTT.

The chain has TRBV4-1 and TRBJ2-5; D ambiguous. The J call is in doubt because the DNA end fits TRBJ2-7 better. CDR1 MGHRA and CDR2 YSYEKL come from the germline V gene. This CDR3 contains 15 residues. CDR3 loop: CASSQDFPANYEQYF. The CDR3 nucleotides read TGCGCCAGCAGCCAAGATTTTCCAGCAAACTACGAGCAGTACTTC.

This chain joins TRBV19 and TRBJ2-7, with a weak D call TRBD2 (5 bases). The CDR3 runs to 14 residues. CDR1 is LNHDA, CDR2 SQIVND, per germline (reference sequence). V was trimmed by 5 bases and J by 2 bases, leaving 13 bases between them. The CDR3 loop is CASSRTGKAYEQYF. In DNA form, the CDR3 reads TGTGCCAGTAGTCGGACGGGGAAGGCCTACGAGCAGTACTTC.

The chain is built from TRBV7-3 and TRBJ2-1; 14 bases match TRBD2. CDR1 is SGHTA, CDR2 FQGTGA, per germline. This CDR3 spans 18 amino acids. The J segment lost 7 bases and the V segment lost 4 bases, leaving 12 bases of the junction unmatched. The CDR3 DNA follows: TGTGCCAGCAGCTCTGGAGGGTTGACTAGCGGGAGGGCAAATGAGCAGTTCTTC. Its protein product is CASSSGGLTSGRANEQFF.

This clone was recorded a few times. The gene calls are TRBV7-9 and TRBJ1-6, with 7 bases identical to TRBD1. The length of the CDR3 is 14 residues. Germline V lookup: CDR1 SEHNR, CDR2 FQNEAQ (reference sequence). V was pared by 5 bases and J by 13 bases, with 11 bases of the junction left unmatched. CDR3 coding DNA: TGTGCCAGCAGCCGACCGGGACAGCCGGCCCCCCTCCACTTT. Protein sequence: CASSRPGQPAPLHF.

The chain uses TRBV7-9 and TRBJ1-1; TRBD1 is a possible D gene (6 bases). Germline CDR1 and CDR2: SEHNR and FQNEAQ (reference sequence). With 5 bases removed from V and 5 bases from J, the gap between germline ends came to 15 bases. The CDR3 runs to 14 residues. The CDR3 DNA reads TGTGCCAGCAGCCCGGACAGCGATGGGACTGAAGCTTTCTTT. Its translation: CASSPDSDGTEAFF.

This clone has more than one count but fewer than ten. The CDR3 reads CASRAGGPPDTQYF. CDR3 sequence (DNA): TGTGCCAGCAGAGCGGGAGGGCCCCCAGATACGCAGTATTTT. The rearrangement joins TRBV5-4 to TRBJ2-3, with 10 positions matching TRBD2. Looked up from germline, CDR1 is SGHNT and CDR2 is YYREEE (reference sequence). V was clipped by 5 bases and J by 4 bases; unmatched bases: 4. This CDR3 region has 14 residues.